This TCR beta chain was sequenced in a study of chronic HIV infection and antiretroviral therapy. This clonotype was counted at least ten times. TCRdb used MiXCR to reprocess the 5' RACE reads, holding one entry per CDR3 protein. The table lists more than 25,000 distinct CDR3 sequences, about 9.6% of them singletons, with roughly 2.7% in the top ten. CDR1 and CDR2 from the germline V gene are SQVTM and ANQGSEA. The CDR3 length is 14 residues. V was trimmed by 2 bases and J by 5 bases, leaving 15 bases between them. The sequencing input was peripheral blood. This chain uses TRBV29-1 with TRBJ1-1; D uncertain. The TCR originated in an adult who had HIV and had not received antiretroviral therapy, or was an uninfected healthy control (not recorded which). CDR3 in DNA: TGCAGCGTTGAACCCGTTCTAGTTCGGACTGAAGCTTTCTTT. This codes for CSVEPVLVRTEAFF. Complete variable domain (other parts from reference TRBV29-1 and TRBJ1-1): SAVISQKPSRDICQRGTSLTIQCQVDSQVTMMFWYRQQPGQSLTLIATANQGSEATYESGFVIDKFPISRPNLTFSTLTVSNMSPEDSSIYLCSVEPVLVRTEAFFGQGTRLTVV.